This is a list of T cell receptor beta chains from one sample in a study of T cell changes during pregnancy in multiple sclerosis. Method: immunoSEQ multiplex PCR; TCRdb's copy keeps in-frame clones and lacks some. The data contain around 70,000 clones, roughly 92% of them singletons. The sequences come from peripheral blood, collected in the first trimester of pregnancy. The receptors derive from a female donor in good health, enrolled as a control in a pregnancy study. Both conserved end residues are part of each CDR3. A D gene is named only where the DNA matches it firmly. The listing skips clone size in some rows; elsewhere it reads once, few, many or a size class.

clone_size j_call d_call v_call cdr3_aa cdr3_nt
. TRBJ1-1 TRBD1 TRBV9 CASSVASQTGKAFF TGTGCCAGCAGCGTCGCCTCCCAGACAGGGAAAGCTTTCTTT
. TRBJ2-4 . TRBV7-2 CASSLSGRGSIQYF TGTGCCAGCAGCCTTAGCGGACGGGGGAGCATTCAGTACTTC
. TRBJ2-3 TRBD1 TRBV5-5 CASSLWAQGVDTQYF TGTGCCAGCAGCTTGTGGGCGCAGGGGGTAGATACGCAGTATTTT
. TRBJ2-1 TRBD2 TRBV27 CASSLGLAVYNEQFF TGTGCCAGCAGTTTAGGCCTAGCGGTCTACAATGAGCAGTTCTTC
. TRBJ2-1 TRBD2 TRBV5-1 CASTLAGGYNEQFF TGCGCCAGCACCCTAGCGGGAGGCTACAATGAGCAGTTCTTC
. TRBJ1-4 . TRBV2 CASKETFNNEKLFF TGTGCCAGCAAAGAAACTTTTAATAATGAAAAACTGTTTTTT
. TRBJ2-2 TRBD1 TRBV4-2 CASSQQGANTGELFF TGTGCCAGCAGCCAACAGGGGGCGAACACCGGGGAGCTGTTTTTT
. TRBJ1-5 TRBD1 TRBV27 CASSLLPPNRGREQPQHF TGTGCCAGCAGTTTATTACCCCCAAACAGGGGGCGTGAGCAGCCCCAGCATTTT
. TRBJ2-3 . TRBV7-9 CASSSPPGLVTDTQYF TGTGCCAGCAGTTCCCCCCCAGGGTTGGTGACAGATACGCAGTATTTT
. TRBJ2-7 TRBD1 TRBV7-6 CASSTRQGAYEQYF TGTGCCAGCAGCACCCGACAGGGGGCCTACGAGCAGTACTTC
. TRBJ2-3 . TRBV27 CASSFRGRSTDTQYF TGTGCCAGCAGTTTCCGAGGTCGAAGCACAGATACGCAGTATTTT
. TRBJ2-3 TRBD2 TRBV2 CASSDTSGSDTQYF TGTGCCAGCAGTGATACTAGCGGATCAGATACGCAGTATTTT
. TRBJ2-1 TRBD2 TRBV6-1 CASSEAGGRNNEQFF TGTGCCAGCAGTGAAGCGGGCGGGAGGAACAATGAGCAGTTCTTC
. TRBJ1-5 . TRBV5-6 CASSLGPRQPQHF TGTGCCAGCAGCTTGGGGCCCCGTCAGCCCCAGCATTTT
. TRBJ2-6 TRBD1 TRBV2 CATLRDRASGANVLTF TGTGCCACACTCCGGGACAGGGCTTCTGGGGCCAACGTCCTGACTTTC
. TRBJ2-2 . TRBV5-4 CASRSYTGELFF TGTGCCAGCAGATCTTACACCGGGGAGCTGTTTTTT
. TRBJ2-3 . TRBV21-1 CASSSSGTPSTDTQYF TGTGCCAGCAGCAGTTCAGGGACTCCTAGCACAGATACGCAGTATTTT
. TRBJ1-5 . TRBV6-6 CASTPRGGNQPRHF TGTGCCAGCACCCCGAGAGGGGGAAATCAGCCCCGGCATTTT
. TRBJ2-2 TRBD2 TRBV27 CASSLSASGRVNTGELFF TGTGCCAGCAGTTTATCCGCTAGCGGGAGGGTCAACACCGGGGAGCTGTTTTTT
. TRBJ2-5 . TRBV5-3 CARSRDRSQETQYF TGTGCCAGAAGCAGAGACAGGAGCCAAGAGACCCAGTACTTC
. TRBJ2-7 TRBD1 TRBV5-6 CASSLEQGASFYEQYF TGTGCCAGCAGCTTGGAGCAGGGGGCATCATTCTACGAGCAGTACTTC
. TRBJ2-3 . TRBV19 CASSDRTQYF TGTGCCAGTAGCGACAGAACGCAGTATTTT
. TRBJ2-7 TRBD2 TRBV28 CASSIAGEFSEQYF TGTGCCAGCAGTATAGCGGGAGAGTTCAGCGAGCAGTACTTC
. TRBJ2-3 TRBD2 TRBV9 CASSVEGLAGGYISTDTQYF TGTGCCAGCAGCGTAGAGGGGCTAGCGGGAGGTTATATTAGCACAGATACGCAGTATTTT
once TRBJ2-3 TRBD2 TRBV9 CASSPGLAGGLAGTDTQYF TGTGCCAGCAGCCCGGGACTAGCGGGAGGGCTCGCGGGCACAGATACGCAGTATTTT
. TRBJ2-5 . TRBV4-1 CASSQGSGLRETQYF TGCGCCAGCAGCCAAGGTAGTGGGCTGAGAGAGACCCAGTACTTC
. TRBJ2-7 . TRBV4-1 CASSQGLGLRPYEQYF TGCGCCAGCAGCCAGGGACTGGGCCTCAGGCCCTACGAGCAGTACTTC
. TRBJ2-2 TRBD2 TRBV29-1 CSVGTSGRNTGELFF TGCAGCGTTGGTACTAGCGGGAGAAACACCGGGGAGCTGTTTTTT